The clone carrying this T cell receptor beta chain was detected only a few times. Its antigen remains unknown. The DNA is left out, because the CDR3 cannot be placed on it with certainty; the CDR3 is given as TCRdb lists it. Regarding treatment: oral pan-JAK inhibitor, 5-10 mg twice daily. The data are from a study of CD8+ T cells in alopecia areata. Study-wide context: It was 6 to 18 months of tofacitinib, and then there were 6 months off drug. Severity in treated patients was scored by percentage of scalp area affected.

Study-level findings and limits: Unlike in mice, where it was clearer, TCR sharing across patients was less clear, possibly HLA-related.

Extraction of RNA preceded its reverse transcription into cDNA, which served as the sequencing template. Profiled with immunoSEQ multiplex PCR; TCRdb holds only in-frame clones, not every one. The data hold fewer than 250,000 clones, with roughly 40% observed a single time. The CDR3 is 15 residues long, counting both termini. Per germline, CDR1 MNHNS and CDR2 SASEGT. The TCR originated in a human donor with alopecia areata. The rearrangement links TRBV6-1 to TRBJ1-2; the table's D call TRBD1 went unverified against the DNA. This sample comprised CD4+ T cells sorted from blood, obtained around week 37, from a patient treated with tofacitinib. The CDR3 region is CASSTSTGGGYGYTF.